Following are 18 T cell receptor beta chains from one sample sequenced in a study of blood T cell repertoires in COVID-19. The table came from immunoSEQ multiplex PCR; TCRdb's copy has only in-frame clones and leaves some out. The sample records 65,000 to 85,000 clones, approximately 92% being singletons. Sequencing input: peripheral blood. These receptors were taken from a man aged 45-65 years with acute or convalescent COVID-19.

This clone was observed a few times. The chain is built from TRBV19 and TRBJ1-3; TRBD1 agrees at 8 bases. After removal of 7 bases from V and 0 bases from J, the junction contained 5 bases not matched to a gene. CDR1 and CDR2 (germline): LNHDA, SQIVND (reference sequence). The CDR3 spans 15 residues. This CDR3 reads CASKQGASSGNTIYF. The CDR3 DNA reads TGTGCCAGTAAGCAGGGGGCCAGCTCTGGAAACACCATATATTTT.

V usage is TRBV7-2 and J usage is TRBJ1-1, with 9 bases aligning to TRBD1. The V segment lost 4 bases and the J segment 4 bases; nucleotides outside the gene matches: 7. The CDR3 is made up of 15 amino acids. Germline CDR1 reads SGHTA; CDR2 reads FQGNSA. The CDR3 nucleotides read TGTGCCAGCAGCTCGACAGGGGGGGTGGGCACTGAAGCTTTCTTT. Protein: CASSSTGGVGTEAFF.

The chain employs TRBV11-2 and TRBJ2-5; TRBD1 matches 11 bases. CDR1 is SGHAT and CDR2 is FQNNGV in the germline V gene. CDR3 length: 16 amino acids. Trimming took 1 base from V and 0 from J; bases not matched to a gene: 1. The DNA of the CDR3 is TGTGCCAGCAGCTTAGGGGACAGGGGGTACCAAGAGACCCAGTACTTC. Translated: CASSLGDRGYQETQYF.

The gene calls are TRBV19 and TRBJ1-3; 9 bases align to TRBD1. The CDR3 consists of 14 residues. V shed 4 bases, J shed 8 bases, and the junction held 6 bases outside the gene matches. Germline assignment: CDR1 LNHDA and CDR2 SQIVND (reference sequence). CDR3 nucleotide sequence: TGTGCCAGTAGTAACAGGGGGCTTGGGGACACCATATATTTT. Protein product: CASSNRGLGDTIYF.

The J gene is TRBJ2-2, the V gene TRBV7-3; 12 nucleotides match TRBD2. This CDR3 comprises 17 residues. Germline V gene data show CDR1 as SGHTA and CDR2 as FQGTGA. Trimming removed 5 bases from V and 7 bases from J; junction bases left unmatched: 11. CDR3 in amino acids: CASSVRLAGVGGGELFF. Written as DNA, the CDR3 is TGTGCCAGCAGCGTAAGACTAGCGGGAGTAGGAGGCGGGGAGCTGTTTTTT.

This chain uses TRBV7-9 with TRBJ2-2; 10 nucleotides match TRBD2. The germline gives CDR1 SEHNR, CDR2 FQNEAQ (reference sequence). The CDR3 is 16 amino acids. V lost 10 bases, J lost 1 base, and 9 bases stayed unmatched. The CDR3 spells CANYRLAGLNTGELFF. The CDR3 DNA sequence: TGTGCCAACTACCGACTAGCGGGCCTGAACACCGGGGAGCTGTTTTTT.

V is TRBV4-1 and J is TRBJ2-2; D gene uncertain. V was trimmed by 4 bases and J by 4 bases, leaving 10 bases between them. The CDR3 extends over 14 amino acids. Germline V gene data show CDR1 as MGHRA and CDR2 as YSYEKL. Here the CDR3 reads CASSRIEATGELFF. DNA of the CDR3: TGCGCCAGCAGCCGGATTGAGGCCACCGGGGAGCTGTTTTTT.

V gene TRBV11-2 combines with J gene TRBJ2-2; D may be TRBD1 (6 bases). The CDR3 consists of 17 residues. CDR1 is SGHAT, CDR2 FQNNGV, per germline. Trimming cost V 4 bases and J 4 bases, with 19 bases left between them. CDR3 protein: CASSSPEGGLGTGELFF. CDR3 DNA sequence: TGTGCCAGCAGCTCCCCAGAAGGGGGATTAGGCACCGGGGAGCTGTTTTTT.

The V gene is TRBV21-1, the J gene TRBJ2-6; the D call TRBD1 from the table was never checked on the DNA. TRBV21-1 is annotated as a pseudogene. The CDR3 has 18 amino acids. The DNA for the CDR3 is TGTGCCAGCAGCAAAATATCTGGACAGTTATCTGGGGCCAACGTCCTGACTTTC. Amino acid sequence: CASSKISGQLSGANVLTF.

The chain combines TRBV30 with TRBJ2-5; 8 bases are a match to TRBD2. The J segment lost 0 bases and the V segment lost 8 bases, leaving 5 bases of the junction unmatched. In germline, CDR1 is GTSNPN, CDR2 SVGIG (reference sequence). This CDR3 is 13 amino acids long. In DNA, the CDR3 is TGTGCCGGAGAACTAGCGGACCAAGAGACCCAGTACTTC. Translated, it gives CAGELADQETQYF.

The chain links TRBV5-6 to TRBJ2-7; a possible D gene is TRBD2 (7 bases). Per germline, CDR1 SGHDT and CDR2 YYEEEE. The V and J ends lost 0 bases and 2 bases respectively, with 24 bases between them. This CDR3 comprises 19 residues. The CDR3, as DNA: TGTGCCAGCAGCTTGGATGTATTTCTGGGGGGGCGCGAGACCTACGAGCAGTACTTC. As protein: CASSLDVFLGGRETYEQYF.

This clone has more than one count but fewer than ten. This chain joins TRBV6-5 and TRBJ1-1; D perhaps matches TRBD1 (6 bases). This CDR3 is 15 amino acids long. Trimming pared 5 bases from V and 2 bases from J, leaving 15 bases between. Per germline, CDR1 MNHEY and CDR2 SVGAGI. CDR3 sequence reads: CASSPGTTRNTEAFF. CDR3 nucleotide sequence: TGTGCCAGCAGTCCGGGGACAACCAGAAACACTGAAGCTTTCTTT.

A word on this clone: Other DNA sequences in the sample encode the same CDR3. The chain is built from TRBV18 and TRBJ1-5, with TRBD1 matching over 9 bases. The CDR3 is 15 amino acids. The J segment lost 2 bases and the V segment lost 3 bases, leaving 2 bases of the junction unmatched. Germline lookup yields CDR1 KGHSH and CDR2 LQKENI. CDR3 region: CASSPDRGRNQPQHF. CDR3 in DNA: TGTGCCAGCTCACCGGACAGGGGACGCAATCAGCCCCAGCATTTT.

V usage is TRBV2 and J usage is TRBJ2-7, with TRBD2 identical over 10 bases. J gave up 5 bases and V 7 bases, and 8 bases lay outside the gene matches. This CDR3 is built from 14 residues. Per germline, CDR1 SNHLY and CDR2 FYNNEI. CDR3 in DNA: TGTGCCAGCAAAGTGTCAGCGGGAGGGCACGAGCAGTACTTC. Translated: CASKVSAGGHEQYF.

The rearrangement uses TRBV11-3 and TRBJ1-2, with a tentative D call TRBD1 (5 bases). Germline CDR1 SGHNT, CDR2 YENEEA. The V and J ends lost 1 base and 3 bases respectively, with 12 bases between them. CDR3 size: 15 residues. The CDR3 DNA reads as TGTGCCAGCAGCTTAGTTCAGGGATGGGACTATGGCTACACCTTC. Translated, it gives CASSLVQGWDYGYTF.

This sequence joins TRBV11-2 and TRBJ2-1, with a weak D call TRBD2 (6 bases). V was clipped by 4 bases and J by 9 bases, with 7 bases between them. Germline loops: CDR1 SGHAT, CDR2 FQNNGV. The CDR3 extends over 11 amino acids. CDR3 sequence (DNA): TGTGCCAGCAGCTCCGGGGGTGAGCAGTTCTTC. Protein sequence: CASSSGGEQFF.

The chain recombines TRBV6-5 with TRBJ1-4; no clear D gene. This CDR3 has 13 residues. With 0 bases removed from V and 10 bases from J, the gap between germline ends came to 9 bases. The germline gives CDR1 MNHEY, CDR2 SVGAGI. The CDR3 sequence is CASSYSEKRKLFF. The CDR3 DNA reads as TGTGCCAGCAGTTACTCCGAGAAACGAAAACTGTTTTTT.

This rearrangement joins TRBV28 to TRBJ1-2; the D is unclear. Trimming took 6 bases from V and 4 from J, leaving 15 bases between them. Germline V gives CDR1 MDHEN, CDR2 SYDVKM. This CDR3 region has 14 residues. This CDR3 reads CASSLNGRVYGYTF. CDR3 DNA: TGTGCCAGCAGCCTCAATGGCCGGGTCTATGGCTACACCTTC.